This T cell receptor beta chain was found in a study of blood T cell repertoires in COVID-19. As for the study in general: The origin of the acute and convalescent COVID-19 samples was the United States, Italy and Spain. PBMCs, B-cell-depleted T cells, or T cells were the source of the cDNA or gDNA that made up the material.

Germline V gene lookup returns CDR1 MDHEN and CDR2 SYDVKM. With 8 bases clipped from V and 7 bases from J, the junction kept 14 bases outside the gene matches. The CDR3 spans 14 residues. The Seattle site enrolled patients during active infection and followed them longitudinally. Source study methods: Scientists estimated how many nucleated cells there were by amplifying reference gene primers. Some clones are missing from TCRdb's copy, which holds only in-frame ones; the method was immunoSEQ multiplex PCR. The DNA gave D and trimming, while V, J and clone size come from that table. The sample lists 300,000 to 450,000 clones, 87% occurring once.

The receptor comes from a woman younger than 45 with COVID-19, enrolled during active disease. Material: peripheral blood. The V gene is TRBV28, the J gene TRBJ2-7, with TRBD1 matching 7 bases. CDR3: CASWTGNTLREQYF. In DNA, the CDR3 is TGTGCCAGCTGGACAGGAAATACCTTGAGGGAGCAGTACTTC.